This T cell receptor (beta chain) was documented in a study of identical twins. Study-level results: Conclusions leaned on cross-sectional statistical analysis and did not track the same donors over time.

TCRdb itself ran the 5' RACE reads through MiXCR, one entry per CDR3 protein. The sample records hundreds of thousands of distinct CDR3 sequences, approximately 6.1% being singletons. This clonotype was picked up a small number of times. Its specificity is unknown. Each donor (without exception) was a healthy Caucasian. Per the germline V gene, CDR1 is SGHVS and CDR2 is FQNEAQ. The CDR3 spans 14 residues. The junction had 6 bases not matched to a gene; V was cut back by 5 bases and J by 5 bases. The specimen sequenced was naive T cells sorted from blood. This TCR was sampled from a man aged 18 to 29 in good health. This chain links TRBV7-8 with TRBJ2-7, with TRBD2 matching over 10 bases. CDR3 nucleotide sequence: TGTGCCAGCAGCCCGGGGACTAGCGCCCACGAGCAGTACTTC. Translating it yields CASSPGTSAHEQYF.